The present entry profiles one T cell receptor beta chain with its context. Germline CDR1 reads SGHRS; CDR2 reads YFSETQ. Trimming took 5 bases from V and 7 from J, leaving 9 bases between them. CDR3 length: 11 residues. The sample originates from a study of OX40 agonist ivuxolimab in advanced cancers. Study-level information: Dose-escalation patients had hepatocellular carcinoma, melanoma, renal cell or head and neck cancer. Participants averaged roughly 57 years of age (range roughly 23 to 79) and were roughly 80% male. Anti-PD-1, anti-PD-L1 or anti-CTLA-4 therapy given earlier was allowed, and approximately 40% had some.

Assay used: immunoSEQ multiplex PCR; TCRdb lists only in-frame clones, some missing. The sample includes approximately 82,000 clones, more than 80% seen only once; the top ten take under 3%. The V gene is TRBV5-1, the J gene TRBJ1-1; maybe TRBD1 (5 bases). This material consisted of CD4+ or CD8+ T cells sorted from blood, taken in a trial of the OX40 agonist ivuxolimab. This clonotype originated in an adult with an advanced solid tumor such as melanoma, head and neck, liver or kidney cancer. Here the CDR3 reads CASRLDSEAFF. The CDR3 coding sequence is TGCGCCAGCAGGCTCGACAGTGAAGCTTTCTTT.